One and the same sample provided the 30 T cell receptor beta chains below, sequenced in a study of cytomegalovirus exposure and HLA in healthy donors. Primers: 60 Vbeta forward and 13 Jbeta reverse. Here immunoSEQ multiplex PCR was the method, and the copy in TCRdb shows in-frame clones only, minus some. The sample yields about 180,000 clones, approximately 80% seen once. Sequencing was performed on PBMCs. The source is a woman aged 45-59 years in good health and CMV-seronegative.

The genes are TRBV7-8 and TRBJ1-2; 10 bases fit TRBD1. The ends lost 2 bases at V and 4 bases at J; junction bases unmatched: 13. The CDR3 has 18 residues. Germline V gives CDR1 SGHVS, CDR2 FQNEAQ. CDR3 nucleotide sequence: TGTGCCAGCAGCTTAAGAGTCTCGGGGACAGGGGTTCTCTATGGCTACACCTTC. It specifies CASSLRVSGTGVLYGYTF.

The rearrangement joins TRBV15 to TRBJ2-3; the match to TRBD2 covers 10 bases. CDR1 is LNHNV, CDR2 YYDKDF, per germline (reference sequence). V shed 5 bases, J shed 4 bases, and the junction held 6 bases outside the gene matches. This CDR3 spans 15 amino acids. The CDR3 region is CATSLAGAGADTQYF. The CDR3 DNA sequence: TGTGCCACCAGCCTAGCGGGGGCCGGGGCAGATACGCAGTATTTT.

The genes are TRBV18 and TRBJ2-5; 10 bases match TRBD2. Germline values: CDR1 KGHSH, CDR2 LQKENI. The CDR3 is 15 residues long. V lost 6 bases, J lost 5 bases, and 9 bases stayed unmatched. The CDR3 spells CASSYRLAGDETQYF. CDR3 coding DNA: TGTGCCAGCTCCTACCGACTAGCGGGCGATGAGACCCAGTACTTC.

This clone was counted once. The CDR3 spells CASSPGGRLTDTQYF. The CDR3 DNA is TGTGCCAGCAGTCCTGGAGGCAGACTCACAGATACGCAGTATTTT. The chain employs TRBV6-1 and TRBJ2-3, with D perhaps TRBD2 (5 bases). The ends were cut back, 5 bases at V and 2 bases at J, with 14 bases in the middle. The CDR3 extends over 15 amino acids. Looked up from germline, CDR1 is MNHNS and CDR2 is SASEGT.

This clone was detected only once. The genes are TRBV5-1 and TRBJ2-3, with a weak D call TRBD1 (5 bases). The CDR3 has 16 amino acids. Germline lookup yields CDR1 SGHRS and CDR2 YFSETQ. V shed 2 bases and J shed 1 base, with 14 bases lying between them. The CDR3, as DNA: TGCGCCAGCAGCTTTCAGGGCAGGGCGGGCACAGATACGCAGTATTTT. It specifies CASSFQGRAGTDTQYF.

The chain links TRBV5-4 to TRBJ2-7; 8 nucleotides agree with TRBD1. Looked up from germline, CDR1 is SGHNT and CDR2 is YYREEE (reference sequence). The length of the CDR3 is 16 residues. The V and J ends lost 4 bases and 3 bases, in that order; junction bases with no gene match: 12. The CDR3 bases are TGTGCCAGCAGCATGATTGGACAGGGTCTGAGCTACGAGCAGTACTTC. Translation gives CASSMIGQGLSYEQYF. Filled out from reference TRBV5-4 and TRBJ2-7, the complete variable domain reads ETGVTQSPTHLIKTRGQQVTLRCSSQSGHNTVSWYQQALGQGPQFIFQYYREEENGRGNFPPRFSGLQFPNYSSELNVNALELDDSALYLCASSMIGQGLSYEQYFGPGTRLTVT.

This rearrangement joins TRBV4-3 to TRBJ2-7; 10 positions match TRBD2. V trimming: 3 bases; J trimming: 7 bases; junction bases outside the gene matches: 9. Germline CDR1 reads LGHNA; CDR2 reads YSLEER. This CDR3 comprises 15 residues. Written as DNA, the CDR3 is TGCGCCAGCAGCCACGGAAGCGGGGGGGCACGGGAGCAGTACTTC. Its protein product is CASSHGSGGAREQYF.

The V and J genes are TRBV29-1 and TRBJ2-7, with TRBD2 matching over 8 bases. V lost 3 bases to trimming and J lost 3 bases; unmatched junction nucleotides: 7. The CDR3 runs to 14 residues. The germline V gene encodes CDR1 SQVTM and CDR2 ANQGSEA. The chain's CDR3 is CSVEERGPLYEQYF. Here the CDR3 DNA reads TGCAGCGTTGAGGAGCGGGGGCCCCTCTACGAGCAGTACTTC.

CDR3 nucleotides: TGTGCCAGCAGCCTATTTCAACTAGCGGGAGCCGAGCAGTACTTC. Residues: CASSLFQLAGAEQYF. The V call is TRBV5-4, the J call TRBJ2-7, with TRBD2 matching 11 bases. V lost 4 bases and J lost 6; bases outside the gene matches: 9. Germline lookup yields CDR1 SGHNT and CDR2 YYREEE (reference sequence). CDR3 length: 15 residues.

The chain has TRBV4-3 and TRBJ2-5; TRBD2 matches at 9 bases. The germline V gene has CDR1 LGHNA and CDR2 YSLEER. This CDR3 contains 16 residues. The trim removed 3 bases at V and 1 base at J, leaving 6 bases unmatched. Here the CDR3 reads CASSQGISGGQETQYF. The DNA for the CDR3 is TGCGCCAGCAGCCAGGGCATTAGCGGGGGCCAAGAGACCCAGTACTTC.

The V gene is TRBV14, the J gene TRBJ1-2, with 7 bases lining up with TRBD1. V dropped 4 bases and J dropped 4; count of bases not matched to a gene: 3. The length of the CDR3 is 13 residues. The germline V gene encodes CDR1 SGHDN and CDR2 FVKESK. The CDR3 reads CASSPRDSYGYTF. The CDR3 nucleotides are TGTGCCAGCAGCCCACGGGACAGCTATGGCTACACCTTC.

The CDR3 here is CASRQVAAETQYF. The CDR3 DNA sequence: TGTGCCAGCAGACAAGTAGCCGCGGAGACCCAGTACTTC. The rearrangement joins TRBV6-5 to TRBJ2-5; no firm D call. Germline CDR1 is MNHEY and CDR2 is SVGAGI. The CDR3 consists of 13 residues. V shed 6 bases and J shed 5 bases, with 13 bases lying between them.

V is TRBV5-5 and J is TRBJ2-7; D not certain. Trimming pared 2 bases from V and 6 bases from J, leaving 6 bases between. This CDR3 spans 11 amino acids. Per the germline V gene, CDR1 is SGHKS and CDR2 is YYEKEE (reference sequence). The CDR3 region has the DNA TGTGCCAGCAGCTTCTCTCGCGAGCAGTACTTC. Translating gives CASSFSREQYF.

The V gene is TRBV6-5, the J gene TRBJ1-2; TRBD1 might be the D (5 bases). This CDR3 spans 14 amino acids. CDR1 and CDR2 from the germline V gene are MNHEY and SVGAGI. V lost 6 bases to trimming and J lost 3 bases, with 14 bases between them. This CDR3 reads CASSVAGYDYGYTF. DNA of the CDR3: TGTGCCAGCAGCGTGGCAGGGTACGACTATGGCTACACCTTC.

The chain is built from TRBV9 and TRBJ2-2; D perhaps matches TRBD2 (5 bases). The CDR3 consists of 17 residues. CDR1 SGDLS and CDR2 YYNGEE come from the germline V gene. Trimming stripped 3 bases from V and 3 bases from J, with 18 bases between. This CDR3 reads CASSAEAIGEYTGELFF. The DNA of the CDR3 is TGTGCCAGCAGCGCGGAAGCGATTGGGGAGTACACCGGGGAGCTGTTTTTT.

This chain links TRBV5-1 with TRBJ2-5, with 7 bases lining up with TRBD2. This CDR3 spans 14 amino acids. With V trimmed by 6 bases and J by 2 bases, 7 bases remained unmatched. The germline V gene has CDR1 SGHRS and CDR2 YFSETQ. The CDR3 reads CASTVPGGQETQYF. Written as DNA, the CDR3 is TGCGCCAGCACCGTGCCGGGAGGACAAGAGACCCAGTACTTC.

As concerns this clone: Germline is not matched at one junction end, which may reflect a read error. This chain connects TRBV6-5 to TRBJ2-4, with TRBD2 as a possible D gene (7 bases). This CDR3 is 15 amino acids long. Germline V gene data show CDR1 as MNHEY and CDR2 as SVGAGI. CDR3 sequence reads: CASSLTRGAKNSQYF. CDR3 DNA sequence: TGTGCCAGCAGCCTAACTCGGGGGGCCAAAAACAGTCAGTACTTC.

A note on this clone: Other DNA variants within this sample encode the same CDR3. The genes are TRBV11-3 and TRBJ2-2, with TRBD2 as a possible D gene (7 bases). V lost 5 bases and J lost 5, with 18 bases in between. Looked up from germline, CDR1 is SGHNT and CDR2 is YENEEA. The CDR3 contains 16 residues. As DNA, the CDR3 is TGTGCCAGCAGCATCCGAACAGGGCGGGGGACCGGGGAGCTGTTTTTT. It encodes CASSIRTGRGTGELFF.

The chain has TRBV6-5 and TRBJ2-5, with 10 bases aligning to TRBD2. The CDR3 runs 16 residues. The V segment lost 1 base and the J segment 4 bases; nucleotides outside the gene matches: 6. The germline gives CDR1 MNHEY, CDR2 SVGAGI. CDR3 DNA: TGTGCCAGCAGTTACTGGACTAGCGGTTCATCAGAGACCCAGTACTTC. Translated, it gives CASSYWTSGSSETQYF.

The chain employs TRBV28 and TRBJ1-2, with 10 bases fitting TRBD1. Trimming cost V 6 bases and J 8 bases; bases outside gene matches: 9. Germline V gives CDR1 MDHEN, CDR2 SYDVKM. The CDR3 extends over 14 amino acids. The chain's CDR3 is CASSPDRGRFGYTF. The CDR3 DNA reads as TGTGCCAGCAGCCCCGACAGGGGGCGTTTCGGCTACACCTTC.

V gene TRBV14 combines with J gene TRBJ2-7, with D tentatively TRBD1 (5 bases). Germline V gene sequence: CDR1 SGHDN, CDR2 FVKESK. The CDR3 spans 14 residues. Trimming took off 0 bases at V and 1 base at J, with 7 bases between the two ends. The CDR3 nucleotides are TGTGCCAGCAGCCAAGAGCGACAGTCCTACGAGCAGTACTTC. Translated: CASSQERQSYEQYF.

The chain joins TRBV6-1 to TRBJ2-2; D gene unclear. Germline CDR1 and CDR2: MNHNS and SASEGT. V was clipped by 2 bases and J by 3 bases, with 10 bases between them. This CDR3 is 15 amino acids long. As DNA, the CDR3 is TGTGCCAGCAGTGAACCGAGCGCCGACACCGGGGAGCTGTTTTTT. It specifies CASSEPSADTGELFF.

V gene TRBV4-2 combines with J gene TRBJ2-7, with 9 bases that match TRBD2. CDR3 length: 16 residues. In germline, CDR1 is LGHNA, CDR2 YNFKEQ. Unmatched junction bases numbered 8, after V lost 0 bases and J lost 5 bases. CDR3 sequence: CASSQDTSGRSHEQYF. The CDR3 coding sequence is TGTGCCAGCAGCCAAGATACAAGCGGGAGGTCCCACGAGCAGTACTTC.

The V call is TRBV5-6, the J call TRBJ1-2; D is perhaps TRBD1 (6 bases). The CDR3 is made up of 13 amino acids. CDR1 and CDR2 from the germline V gene are SGHDT and YYEEEE. The V and J ends lost 1 base and 8 bases respectively, with 12 bases between them. The CDR3 sequence: CASSLNRAPGYTF. The CDR3 DNA sequence: TGTGCCAGCAGCTTGAACAGGGCTCCGGGCTACACCTTC.

The gene calls are TRBV9 and TRBJ2-3; D possibly corresponds to TRBD2 (5 bases). The length of the CDR3 is 13 residues. V gave up 6 bases and J gave up 6 bases, with 14 bases separating them. CDR1 and CDR2 (germline): SGDLS, YYNGEE. The CDR3 bases are TGTGCCAGCACCCCAGGACTCACGGATACGCAGTATTTT. It yields the protein CASTPGLTDTQYF. The full variable domain, rest sourced from reference TRBV9 and TRBJ2-3, is DSGVTQTPKHLITATGQRVTLRCSPRSGDLSVYWYQQSLDQGLQFLIQYYNGEERAKGNILERFSAQQFPDLHSELNLSSLELGDSALYFCASTPGLTDTQYFGPGTRLTVL.

The V gene is TRBV7-3, the J gene TRBJ2-2; D may be TRBD2 (5 bases). V was clipped by 6 bases and J by 5 bases, with 10 bases between them. The CDR3 has 13 residues. The germline V gene encodes CDR1 SGHTA and CDR2 FQGTGA. CDR3 protein: CASSTSETGELFF. Here the CDR3 DNA reads TGTGCCAGCAGTACTAGTGAAACCGGGGAGCTGTTTTTT.

This chain connects TRBV27 to TRBJ1-5, with D perhaps matching TRBD1 (5 bases). V gave up 6 bases and J gave up 0 bases, with 9 bases separating them. Looked up from germline, CDR1 is MNHEY and CDR2 is SMNVEV (reference sequence). The CDR3 runs 14 residues. As DNA, the CDR3 is TGTGCCAGCAGCCCACAGGATAGCAATCAGCCCCAGCATTTT. Residues: CASSPQDSNQPQHF.

V gene TRBV4-1 combines with J gene TRBJ2-2; 13 nucleotides match TRBD2. V trimming: 4 bases; J trimming: 5 bases; junction bases outside the gene matches: 7. The germline CDR1 and CDR2 sequences are MGHRA and YSYEKL. This CDR3 contains 17 residues. In nucleotides, the CDR3 is TGCGCCAGCAGCCGTGGACTAGCGGGAGTTCGAACCGGGGAGCTGTTTTTT. Its protein product is CASSRGLAGVRTGELFF.

V and J are TRBV21-1 and TRBJ2-7; the D call of TRBD1 is as the table states it, not checked on the DNA. TRBV21-1 is listed as a pseudogene. The CDR3 has 16 residues. The CDR3 sequence is CASSSASGTGTYEQYF. The CDR3 DNA sequence: TGTGCCAGCAGCTCCGCCTCCGGGACAGGGACCTACGAGCAGTACTTC.

Only a few counts were recorded for this clone. The chain carries TRBV7-3 and TRBJ2-5, with 10 bases aligning to TRBD2. This CDR3 has 20 amino acids. Unmatched junction bases numbered 17, after V lost 0 bases and J lost 4 bases. Germline CDR1 is SGHTA and CDR2 is FQGTGA. The CDR3 DNA reads as TGTGCCAGCAGCTTAACCCCCCTGTTCAGCGGGAGGGCCTCGTTAGAGACCCAGTACTTC. It is translated as CASSLTPLFSGRASLETQYF.